The 29 T cell receptor beta chains below all came from one sample that was sequenced in a study of OX40 agonist ivuxolimab in advanced cancers. Assay: immunoSEQ multiplex PCR; the TCRdb copy retains only in-frame clones and omits some. Among about 77,000 clones listed, roughly nine tenths were seen once. The sample in question was CD4+ or CD8+ T cells sorted from blood, obtained in a trial of the OX40 agonist ivuxolimab. These receptors were taken from an adult with an advanced solid tumor such as melanoma, head and neck, liver or kidney cancer.

The chain has TRBV7-2 and TRBJ1-1; no firm D call. The CDR3 runs 16 residues. The V gene's germline CDR1 is SGHTA and CDR2 FQGNSA. Trimming left V 5 bases short and J 5 bases short, with 21 bases between. The CDR3 loop is CASSPRVRVRVTEAFF. As DNA, the CDR3 is TGTGCCAGCAGCCCCCGGGTGCGGGTGAGGGTTACTGAAGCTTTCTTT.

This clone was counted once. The chain links TRBV6-1 to TRBJ1-3; D is ambiguous. CDR3 size: 15 residues. V gave up 2 bases and J gave up 0 bases, with 8 bases separating them. Germline V gene lookup returns CDR1 MNHNS and CDR2 SASEGT. CDR3 sequence: CASSENGFSGNTIYF. In DNA, the CDR3 is TGTGCCAGCAGTGAAAACGGATTCTCTGGAAACACCATATATTTT.

The V call is TRBV2, the J call TRBJ2-7; D gene ambiguous. Germline CDR1 SNHLY, CDR2 FYNNEI. V was trimmed by 4 bases and J by 4 bases, leaving 5 bases between them. The CDR3 is made up of 11 amino acids. The CDR3 sequence: CASSVEYEQYF. In nucleotides, the CDR3 is TGTGCCAGCAGTGTTGAGTACGAGCAGTACTTC.

The V call is TRBV11-3, the J call TRBJ2-1; the D gene is possibly TRBD2 (6 bases). The length of the CDR3 is 13 residues. Trimming cost V 3 bases and J 5 bases, with 8 bases left between them. Germline lookup yields CDR1 SGHNT and CDR2 YENEEA. As DNA, the CDR3 is TGTGCCAGCAGCTTCGGACTACACAATGAGCAGTTCTTC. Its translation: CASSFGLHNEQFF.

The chain has TRBV7-6 and TRBJ2-1, with 7 nucleotides matching TRBD1. The CDR3 is 15 residues long. V was clipped by 3 bases and J by 6 bases; unmatched bases: 8. In germline, CDR1 is SGHVS, CDR2 FNYEAQ. CDR3 sequence (DNA): TGTGCCAGCAGCTTGGGTGGGACAGCCGCCAATGAGCAGTTCTTC. This encodes CASSLGGTAANEQFF. Full variable domain (rest looked up from reference TRBV7-6 and TRBJ2-1): GAGVSQSPRYKVTKRGQDVALRCDPISGHVSLYWYRQALGQGPEFLTYFNYEAQQDKSGLPNDRFSAERPEGSISTLTIQRTEQRDSAMYRCASSLGGTAANEQFFGPGTRLTVL.

The chain couples TRBV7-9 to TRBJ2-3; TRBD2 agrees at 13 bases. The CDR3 is 14 amino acids. Looked up from germline, CDR1 is SEHNR and CDR2 is FQNEAQ (reference sequence). J was trimmed by 14 bases and V by 5 bases; bases with no gene match: 10. The CDR3 region has the DNA TGTGCCAGCAGCCCCGGACTAGCGGGAGAAGGGCGGTATTTT. Translating gives CASSPGLAGEGRYF.

The chain uses TRBV19 and TRBJ1-4; maybe TRBD1 (5 bases). The germline V gene encodes CDR1 LNHDA and CDR2 SQIVND (reference sequence). Trimming pared 4 bases from V and 5 bases from J, leaving 11 bases between. The CDR3 is 14 residues long. The CDR3 DNA is TGTGCCAGTAGTAGGGGGTACGAAAATGAAAAACTGTTTTTT. It specifies CASSRGYENEKLFF.

The chain combines TRBV6-6 with TRBJ2-3, with no clear D. The CDR3 length is 13 residues. The germline V gene has CDR1 MNHNY and CDR2 SVGAGI (reference sequence). V dropped 2 bases and J dropped 5 bases, with 8 bases sitting between them. The CDR3 region has the DNA TGTGCCAGCAGTTACCTACCCGGAGATACGCAGTATTTT. This sequence encodes CASSYLPGDTQYF.

V gene TRBV28 combines with J gene TRBJ1-1, with D possibly matching TRBD1 (6 bases). Trimming stripped 7 bases from V and 6 bases from J, with 15 bases between. CDR1 is MDHEN, CDR2 SYDVKM, per germline. CDR3 size: 13 residues. CDR3 in DNA: TGTGCCAGCATCGGCGGGGGGCCCTCTGAAGCTTTCTTT. Encoded protein: CASIGGGPSEAFF.

The rearrangement links TRBV5-1 to TRBJ1-1; D call uncertain. Germline V gives CDR1 SGHRS, CDR2 YFSETQ. The CDR3 runs 15 residues. V lost 1 base to trimming and J lost 1 base, with 11 bases between them. CDR3 sequence: CASSLFHTSNTEAFF. The CDR3 region has the DNA TGCGCCAGCAGCTTGTTTCACACATCGAACACTGAAGCTTTCTTT.

The chain uses TRBV18 and TRBJ2-7; unclear D gene. The ends were cut back, 3 bases at V and 6 bases at J, with 15 bases in the middle. Per the germline V gene, CDR1 is KGHSH and CDR2 is LQKENI. This CDR3 region has 14 residues. The CDR3 spells CASSPVPPGREQYF. The CDR3 DNA sequence: TGTGCCAGCTCACCGGTACCACCCGGGCGCGAGCAGTACTTC.

V usage is TRBV5-1 and J usage is TRBJ1-2; 8 positions agree with TRBD1. Trimming took 0 bases from V and 8 from J; bases not matched to a gene: 9. The CDR3 sequence is 15 residues long. The germline V gene encodes CDR1 SGHRS and CDR2 YFSETQ. The CDR3 loop reads CASSLERQGARGYTF. Here the CDR3 DNA reads TGCGCCAGCAGCTTGGAGAGGCAGGGGGCGCGGGGCTACACCTTC.

This chain connects TRBV29-1 to TRBJ1-1, with D maybe TRBD1 (6 bases). The V gene lost 7 bases and the J gene lost 0 bases, with 15 bases spanning the gap. The CDR3 is made up of 14 amino acids. Germline values: CDR1 SQVTM, CDR2 ANQGSEA. The CDR3 sequence: CSGKGVTMNTEAFF. The CDR3 DNA is TGCAGCGGGAAGGGGGTCACAATGAACACTGAAGCTTTCTTT.

V usage is TRBV7-9 and J usage is TRBJ1-2, with D hard to call. This CDR3 contains 10 residues. Germline values: CDR1 SEHNR, CDR2 FQNEAQ (reference sequence). The V gene lost 1 base and the J gene lost 11 bases, with 5 bases spanning the gap. CDR3 region: CASSLGVYTF. DNA of the CDR3: TGTGCCAGCAGCTTAGGGGTGTACACCTTC.

The rearrangement links TRBV10-2 to TRBJ1-1; D not certain. Germline V CDR1 and CDR2: WSHSY, SAAADI. With 6 bases removed from V and 1 base from J, the gap between germline ends came to 12 bases. CDR3 size: 14 residues. The CDR3 protein is CASSLEVENTEAFF. CDR3 bases: TGCGCCAGCAGCTTGGAAGTGGAGAACACTGAAGCTTTCTTT.

The chain uses TRBV2 and TRBJ1-4, with D unresolved. This CDR3 is built from 15 residues. Germline V gene sequence: CDR1 SNHLY, CDR2 FYNNEI. Trimming left V 3 bases short and J 4 bases short, with 12 bases between. CDR3 residues: CASSEARDLNEKLFF. CDR3 in DNA: TGTGCCAGCAGTGAGGCTAGAGACCTTAATGAAAAACTGTTTTTT.

This chain connects TRBV29-1 to TRBJ2-5, with 11 bases matching TRBD1. Per the germline V gene, CDR1 is SQVTM and CDR2 is ANQGSEA. Germline trimming cut 5 bases from V and 5 bases from J; bases unmatched to any gene: 10. The CDR3 spans 15 residues. The CDR3 sequence: CSVFGTGGYWETQYF. The DNA for the CDR3 is TGCAGCGTTTTTGGGACAGGGGGTTATTGGGAGACCCAGTACTTC.

This sequence joins TRBV28 and TRBJ1-1; D remains unclear. The germline gives CDR1 MDHEN, CDR2 SYDVKM. Trimming removed 7 bases at V and 2 bases at J, with 11 bases between. The CDR3 spans 13 residues. CDR3 sequence: CASKVYSNTEAFF. In nucleotides, the CDR3 is TGTGCCAGCAAAGTCTACAGTAACACTGAAGCTTTCTTT.

The V and J genes are TRBV30 and TRBJ1-2, with D unresolved. V lost 0 bases to trimming and J lost 8 bases, with 7 bases between them. Germline CDR1 is GTSNPN and CDR2 is SVGIG (reference sequence). The CDR3 consists of 11 residues. Here the CDR3 DNA reads TGTGCCTGGAGTGTGGGGTGGGGCTACACCTTC. It yields the protein CAWSVGWGYTF. Looking up the rest from reference TRBV30 and TRBJ1-2 gives the full variable domain: SQTIHQWPATLVQPVGSPLSLECTVEGTSNPNLYWYRQAAGRGLQLLFYSVGIGQISSEVPQNLSASRPQDRQFILSSKKLLLSDSGFYLCAWSVGWGYTFGSGTRLTVV.

The chain employs TRBV2 and TRBJ1-5, with 12 bases identical to TRBD1. The CDR3 sequence is 15 residues long. V dropped 7 bases and J dropped 6; count of bases not matched to a gene: 7. The germline CDR1 and CDR2 sequences are SNHLY and FYNNEI. The CDR3 DNA reads TGTGCCAGCAAGCCAGGGACAGGGGGCGGTCAGCCCCAGCATTTT. This translates into CASKPGTGGGQPQHF.

The chain joins TRBV28 to TRBJ2-7; D is unresolved. Trimming shortened V by 9 bases and J by 3 bases, and 21 bases separated the two germline ends. Germline V gives CDR1 MDHEN, CDR2 SYDVKM. CDR3 length: 15 residues. CDR3 amino acids: CASPPRASTIYEQYF. The CDR3 DNA reads as TGTGCCAGTCCCCCCCGGGCCTCAACCATCTACGAGCAGTACTTC.

The rearrangement uses TRBV15 and TRBJ1-4, with a possible D match to TRBD1 (5 bases). The CDR3 is 14 amino acids. CDR1 LNHNV and CDR2 YYDKDF come from the germline V gene (reference sequence). Between the trimmed V and J ends, which lost 3 bases and 13 bases, there was a span of 18 bases. CDR3 in amino acids: CATSSRQKGEGLFF. The CDR3 region has the DNA TGTGCCACCAGCAGTCGACAGAAAGGTGAAGGACTGTTTTTT.

The rearrangement uses TRBV4-2 and TRBJ2-2; unclear D gene. V was cut by 4 bases and J by 6 bases, with 6 bases left in between. The CDR3 consists of 12 residues. Per the germline V gene, CDR1 is LGHNA and CDR2 is YNFKEQ. CDR3 in amino acids: CASSPEAGELFF. The DNA of the CDR3 is TGTGCCAGCAGCCCAGAGGCCGGGGAGCTGTTTTTT.

The chain links TRBV18 to TRBJ2-5; D is unclear. The germline V gene encodes CDR1 KGHSH and CDR2 LQKENI. The CDR3 contains 14 residues. Trimming stripped 2 bases from V and 5 bases from J, with 12 bases between. This CDR3 is CASSPFRARETQYF. The CDR3 DNA reads as TGTGCCAGCTCACCATTCCGGGCGAGGGAGACCCAGTACTTC.

The chain recombines TRBV10-1 with TRBJ2-1, with 10 positions matching TRBD2. J was trimmed by 10 bases and V by 5 bases; bases with no gene match: 8. The CDR3 runs to 14 residues. CDR1 WNHNN and CDR2 SYGVQD come from the germline V gene (reference sequence). CDR3 region: CASSRLAGVREQFF. The CDR3 nucleotides are TGCGCCAGCAGTAGGCTAGCGGGGGTGAGGGAGCAGTTCTTC.

The chain links TRBV12-5 to TRBJ1-1; TRBD1 might be the D (5 bases). Deletions cut 7 bases from V and 10 bases from J, with 19 bases between. CDR1 and CDR2 (germline): LGHNT, FRNRAP. The length of the CDR3 is 13 residues. DNA for the CDR3: TGTGCTAGTGCCTCCAGAGGTCGGGGGGTAGCTTTCTTT. Its translation is CASASRGRGVAFF.

The rearrangement joins TRBV6-5 to TRBJ1-3, with TRBD1 as a possible D gene (5 bases). The length of the CDR3 is 14 residues. V shed 8 bases and J shed 2 bases, with 13 bases lying between them. Germline V CDR1 and CDR2: MNHEY, SVGAGI. CDR3 residues: CASLSRGPGNTIYF. CDR3 sequence (DNA): TGTGCCAGCCTCAGCCGGGGACCTGGAAACACCATATATTTT.

The chain couples TRBV5-5 to TRBJ2-2; D unresolved. Germline V gives CDR1 SGHKS, CDR2 YYEKEE (reference sequence). Trimming took 4 bases from V and 5 from J, leaving 9 bases between them. The CDR3 covers 13 residues. The DNA for the CDR3 is TGTGCCAGCAGCCCCAGGCGGACCGGGGAGCTGTTTTTT. Encoded protein: CASSPRRTGELFF.

The chain employs TRBV18 and TRBJ2-5; no definite D call. Germline-derived CDR1 and CDR2 are KGHSH and LQKENI. The CDR3 has 14 residues. Trimming shortened V by 6 bases and J by 0 bases, and 11 bases separated the two germline ends. In DNA form, the CDR3 reads TGTGCCAGCTCGCCCACTGGGTACCAAGAGACCCAGTACTTC. Protein product: CASSPTGYQETQYF.